This TCR beta chain is from a study of shared clonotypes between healthy human individuals. At the deep level, the assay was run. Produced via immunoSEQ multiplex PCR; TCRdb's table is partial and in-frame only. This table holds about 2.4 million clones, around 94% found once. CDR3 length equals 16 residues. V dropped 1 base and J dropped 4; count of bases not matched to a gene: 6. In germline, CDR1 is LGHNA, CDR2 YNFKEQ. The specimen sequenced was naive CD4+ T cells sorted from blood. Described subset: CD45RA+ positively selected. This chain links TRBV4-2 with TRBJ2-2, with 7 bases matching TRBD2. This TCR came from a man aged 18 to 29 in good health. The CDR3 nucleotides read TGTGCCAGCAGCCAAGTGGGTAGCGGGCGCACCGGGGAGCTGTTTTTT. This codes for CASSQVGSGRTGELFF.